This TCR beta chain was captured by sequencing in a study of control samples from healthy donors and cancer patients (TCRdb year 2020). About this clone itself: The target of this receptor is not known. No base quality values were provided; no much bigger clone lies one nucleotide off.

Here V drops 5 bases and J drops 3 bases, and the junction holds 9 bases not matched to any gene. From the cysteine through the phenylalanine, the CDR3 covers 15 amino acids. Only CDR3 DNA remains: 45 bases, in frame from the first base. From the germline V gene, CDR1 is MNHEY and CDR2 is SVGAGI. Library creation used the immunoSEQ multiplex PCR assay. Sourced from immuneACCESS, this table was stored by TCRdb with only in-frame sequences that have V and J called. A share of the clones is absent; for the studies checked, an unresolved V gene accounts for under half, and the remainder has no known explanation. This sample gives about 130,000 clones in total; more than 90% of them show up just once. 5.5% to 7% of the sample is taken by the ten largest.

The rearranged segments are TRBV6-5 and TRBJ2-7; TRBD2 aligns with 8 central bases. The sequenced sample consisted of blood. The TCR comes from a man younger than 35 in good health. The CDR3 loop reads CASSRYSGADYEQYF. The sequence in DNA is TGTGCCAGCAGTCGTTATAGCGGGGCAGACTACGAGCAGTACTTC.